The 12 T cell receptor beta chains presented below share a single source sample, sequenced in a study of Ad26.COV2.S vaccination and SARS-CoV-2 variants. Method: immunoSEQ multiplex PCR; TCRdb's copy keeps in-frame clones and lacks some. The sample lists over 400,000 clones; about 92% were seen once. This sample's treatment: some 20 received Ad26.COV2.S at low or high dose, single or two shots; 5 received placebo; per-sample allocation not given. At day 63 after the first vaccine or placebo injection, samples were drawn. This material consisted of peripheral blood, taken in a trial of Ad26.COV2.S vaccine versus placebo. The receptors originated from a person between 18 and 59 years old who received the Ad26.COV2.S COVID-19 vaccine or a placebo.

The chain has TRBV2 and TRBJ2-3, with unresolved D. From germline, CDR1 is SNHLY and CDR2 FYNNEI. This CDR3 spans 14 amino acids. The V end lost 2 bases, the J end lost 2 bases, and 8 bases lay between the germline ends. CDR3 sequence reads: CASSETQVTDTQYF. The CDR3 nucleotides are TGTGCCAGCAGTGAAACGCAGGTCACAGATACGCAGTATTTT.

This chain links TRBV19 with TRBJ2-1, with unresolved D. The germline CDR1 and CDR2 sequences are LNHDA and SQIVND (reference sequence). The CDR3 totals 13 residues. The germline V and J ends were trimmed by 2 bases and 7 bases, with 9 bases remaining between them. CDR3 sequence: CASSIILGNEQFF. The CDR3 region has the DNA TGTGCCAGTAGTATAATCTTGGGGAATGAGCAGTTCTTC.

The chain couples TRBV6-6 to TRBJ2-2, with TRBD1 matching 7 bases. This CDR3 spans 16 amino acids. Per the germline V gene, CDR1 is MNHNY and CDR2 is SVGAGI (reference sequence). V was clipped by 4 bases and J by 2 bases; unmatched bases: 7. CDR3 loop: CASSSDRAINTGELFF. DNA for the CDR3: TGTGCCAGCAGTTCAGACAGGGCAATTAACACCGGGGAGCTGTTTTTT.

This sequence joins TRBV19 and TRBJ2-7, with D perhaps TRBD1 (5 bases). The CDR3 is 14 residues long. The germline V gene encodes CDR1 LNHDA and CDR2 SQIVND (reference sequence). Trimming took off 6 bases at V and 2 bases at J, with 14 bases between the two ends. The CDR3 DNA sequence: TGTGCCAGTAGCCAGGTACAGGACCCCTACGAGCAGTACTTC. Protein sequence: CASSQVQDPYEQYF.

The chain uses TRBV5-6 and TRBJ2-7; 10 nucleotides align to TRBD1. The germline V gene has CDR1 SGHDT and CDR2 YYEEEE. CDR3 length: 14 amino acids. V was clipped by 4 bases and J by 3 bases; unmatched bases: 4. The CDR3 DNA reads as TGTGCCAGCAGCGGGACAGGGGCCGACTACGAGCAGTACTTC. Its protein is CASSGTGADYEQYF.

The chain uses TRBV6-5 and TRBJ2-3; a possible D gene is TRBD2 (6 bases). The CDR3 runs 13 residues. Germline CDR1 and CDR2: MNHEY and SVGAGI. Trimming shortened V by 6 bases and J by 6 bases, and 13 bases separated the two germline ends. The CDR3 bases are TGTGCCAGCAGGAGGGGAGGTTCGGATACGCAGTATTTT. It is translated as CASRRGGSDTQYF.

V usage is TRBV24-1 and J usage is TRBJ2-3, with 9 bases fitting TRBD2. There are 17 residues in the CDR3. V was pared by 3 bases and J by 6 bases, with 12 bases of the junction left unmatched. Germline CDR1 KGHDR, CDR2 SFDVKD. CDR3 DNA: TGTGCCACCAGTGATGGGACTAGCCCATCACTTTGGGATACGCAGTATTTT. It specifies CATSDGTSPSLWDTQYF.

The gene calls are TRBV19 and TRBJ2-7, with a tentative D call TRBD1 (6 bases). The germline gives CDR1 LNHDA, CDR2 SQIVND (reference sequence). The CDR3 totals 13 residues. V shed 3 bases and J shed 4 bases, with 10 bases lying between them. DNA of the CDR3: TGTGCCAGTAGTATTGTGACAGGTTACGAGCAGTACTTC. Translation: CASSIVTGYEQYF.

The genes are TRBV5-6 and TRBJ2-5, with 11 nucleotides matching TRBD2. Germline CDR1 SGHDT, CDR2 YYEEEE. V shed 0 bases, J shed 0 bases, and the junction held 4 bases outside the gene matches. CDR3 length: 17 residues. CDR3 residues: CASSLASGLADQETQYF. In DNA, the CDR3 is TGTGCCAGCAGCTTGGCCTCGGGACTAGCGGACCAAGAGACCCAGTACTTC.

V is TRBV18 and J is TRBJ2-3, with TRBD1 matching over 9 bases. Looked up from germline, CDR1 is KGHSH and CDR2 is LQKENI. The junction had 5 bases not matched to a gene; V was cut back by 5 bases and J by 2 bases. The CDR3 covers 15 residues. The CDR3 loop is CASSEGTGTTDTQYF. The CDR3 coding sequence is TGTGCCAGCTCAGAAGGGACAGGGACCACAGATACGCAGTATTTT.

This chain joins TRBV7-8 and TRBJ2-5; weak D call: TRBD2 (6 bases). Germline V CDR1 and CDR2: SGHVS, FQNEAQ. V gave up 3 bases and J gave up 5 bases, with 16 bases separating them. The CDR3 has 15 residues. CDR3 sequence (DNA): TGTGCCAGCAGCTTGGCCGGACGGGGGTGGGAGACCCAGTACTTC. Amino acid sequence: CASSLAGRGWETQYF.

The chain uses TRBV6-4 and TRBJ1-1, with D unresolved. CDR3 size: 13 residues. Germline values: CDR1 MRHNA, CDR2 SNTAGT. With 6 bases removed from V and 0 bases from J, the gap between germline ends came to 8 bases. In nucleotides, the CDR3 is TGTGCCAGCAGCCGAGAGATGAACACTGAAGCTTTCTTT. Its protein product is CASSREMNTEAFF.